This T cell receptor beta chain originates from a study of blood T cell repertoires in COVID-19. Repertoires were generated with immunoSEQ multiplex PCR, while TCRdb's copy carries only in-frame clones and drops some. The table records roughly 78,000 clones, approximately 87% of them present only once. CDR1 GTSNPN and CDR2 SVGIG come from the germline V gene (reference sequence). J was trimmed by 3 bases and V by 3 bases; bases with no gene match: 11. The CDR3 is 17 amino acids. Material for sequencing was peripheral blood. The TCR sequence derives from a woman older than 75 with acute or convalescent COVID-19. The chain uses TRBV30 and TRBJ2-3, with 11 bases lining up with TRBD2. As DNA, the CDR3 is TGTGCCTGGAGCCGAAGTCCCACTAGCGGGGGAACAGATACGCAGTATTTT. It yields the protein CAWSRSPTSGGTDTQYF. Combining the CDR3 with reference TRBV30 and TRBJ2-3 gives the whole variable domain SQTIHQWPATLVQPVGSPLSLECTVEGTSNPNLYWYRQAAGRGLQLLFYSVGIGQISSEVPQNLSASRPQDRQFILSSKKLLLSDSGFYLCAWSRSPTSGGTDTQYFGPGTRLTVL.